These 15 T cell receptor beta chains originate from one sample sequenced in a study of T cell responses to AZD1222 COVID-19 vaccine. This table comes from immunoSEQ multiplex PCR, and its TCRdb copy is limited to in-frame clones, with some not included. This repertoire shows about 130,000 clones, roughly 93% found once; its top ten account for 1% to 1.4%. The input for sequencing was peripheral blood, taken 28 days after the second AZD1222 dose. Receptors were obtained from an adult who received the AZD1222 COVID-19 vaccine.

This clone was seen just once. The chain is built from TRBV9 and TRBJ1-2; maybe TRBD1 (5 bases). This CDR3 comprises 13 residues. The V gene lost 3 bases and the J gene lost 6 bases, with 12 bases spanning the gap. From germline, CDR1 is SGDLS and CDR2 YYNGEE. CDR3 protein: CASSAGGGDGYTF. The CDR3 DNA follows: TGTGCCAGCAGCGCGGGAGGAGGGGATGGCTACACCTTC.

The rearrangement uses TRBV19 and TRBJ1-2; D is undetermined. Germline V CDR1 and CDR2: LNHDA, SQIVND (reference sequence). V was trimmed by 1 base and J by 0 bases, leaving 12 bases between them. The CDR3 length is 16 residues. In nucleotides, the CDR3 is TGTGCCAGTAGTATAGTTGGAAGGTCCGCTAACTATGGCTACACCTTC. This gives the protein CASSIVGRSANYGYTF.

This sequence joins TRBV4-2 and TRBJ1-1, with no clear D. CDR3 length equals 13 residues. V was clipped by 4 bases and J by 7 bases, with 13 bases between them. Looked up from germline, CDR1 is LGHNA and CDR2 is YNFKEQ. The DNA of the CDR3 is TGTGCCAGCAGCCCTTCAGGTCTACTTGAAGCTTTCTTT. As protein: CASSPSGLLEAFF.

The gene calls are TRBV12-3 or TRBV12-4 and TRBJ1-5; TRBD1 is a possible D gene (6 bases). The V gene lost 4 bases and the J gene lost 7 bases, with 11 bases spanning the gap. This CDR3 has 13 amino acids. CDR3 sequence reads: CASSWDKSQPQHF. The CDR3 DNA sequence: TGTGCCAGCAGTTGGGACAAGTCGCAGCCCCAGCATTTT.

The CDR3 DNA reads TGTGCCAGCAGCTTAGGCCCGGTAGCGGGAGCCAACTACGAGCAGTACTTC. This encodes CASSLGPVAGANYEQYF. This sequence joins TRBV7-8 and TRBJ2-7, with 9 bases lining up with TRBD2. The CDR3 runs to 17 residues. Unmatched junction bases numbered 10, after V lost 1 base and J lost 3 bases. Germline V lookup: CDR1 SGHVS, CDR2 FQNEAQ.

The chain couples TRBV7-9 to TRBJ2-7; 8 positions agree with TRBD1. J lost 3 bases, V lost 7 bases, and 5 bases had no gene match. The CDR3 totals 13 residues. The V gene's germline CDR1 is SEHNR and CDR2 FQNEAQ (reference sequence). CDR3 sequence: CASKATGDYEQYF. In DNA, the CDR3 is TGTGCCAGCAAGGCGACAGGGGACTACGAGCAGTACTTC. Based on the CDR3 plus reference TRBV7-9 and TRBJ2-7, the full variable domain is DTGVSQNPRHKITKRGQNVTFRCDPISEHNRLYWYRQTLGQGPEFLTYFQNEAQLEKSRLLSDRFSAERPKGSFSTLEIQRTEQGDSAMYLCASKATGDYEQYFGPGTRLTVT.

The gene calls are TRBV4-1 and TRBJ2-2, with D maybe TRBD2 (5 bases). Germline assignment: CDR1 MGHRA and CDR2 YSYEKL. With 0 bases removed from V and 4 bases from J, the gap between germline ends came to 18 bases. CDR3 size: 18 residues. The CDR3: CASSQELMGSAITGELFF. The CDR3, as DNA: TGCGCCAGCAGCCAAGAACTGATGGGTAGCGCGATCACCGGGGAGCTGTTTTTT.

This sequence joins TRBV5-1 and TRBJ2-5; 13 nucleotides line up with TRBD2. Trimming at V came to 4 bases and at J to 5 bases, leaving 14 bases not matched to a gene. Per the germline V gene, CDR1 is SGHRS and CDR2 is YFSETQ. This CDR3 spans 18 amino acids. The CDR3 loop is CASSLRTSGSSLGETQYF. The CDR3 region has the DNA TGCGCCAGCAGCCTACGGACTAGCGGGAGTTCTTTGGGGGAGACCCAGTACTTC.

The chain carries TRBV27 and TRBJ1-1; 9 nucleotides line up with TRBD1. Germline V gene lookup returns CDR1 MNHEY and CDR2 SMNVEV (reference sequence). This CDR3 contains 13 residues. With 9 bases clipped from V and 5 bases from J, the junction kept 7 bases outside the gene matches. CDR3 sequence (DNA): TGTGCCAGTTTGGGACAGGGTGTAACTGAAGCTTTCTTT. Protein sequence: CASLGQGVTEAFF.

This chain joins TRBV3-1 (or the pseudogene TRBV3-2) and TRBJ2-7; 8 nucleotides agree with TRBD2. Unmatched junction bases numbered 8, after V lost 4 bases and J lost 9 bases. This CDR3 contains 13 residues. Germline CDR1 is LGHDT and CDR2 is YNNKEL (reference sequence). DNA of the CDR3: TGTGCCAGCAGCCTTAGCGGGGCGTCGGGGCAGTACTTC. This encodes CASSLSGASGQYF.

The rearrangement joins TRBV28 to TRBJ2-7, with D possibly being TRBD1 (6 bases). Germline-derived CDR1 and CDR2 are MDHEN and SYDVKM. The V end lost 5 bases, the J end lost 8 bases, and 13 bases lay between the germline ends. The CDR3 has 12 amino acids. The CDR3 reads CASSPQDSKQYF. CDR3 DNA sequence: TGTGCCAGCAGTCCCCAGGACAGTAAGCAGTACTTC.

The chain recombines TRBV2 with TRBJ2-2; D is perhaps TRBD2 (6 bases). V was shortened by 2 bases and J by 0 bases, with 10 bases between the two germline ends. The CDR3 is made up of 16 amino acids. From germline, CDR1 is SNHLY and CDR2 FYNNEI. The CDR3 DNA reads TGTGCCAGCAGTGAATTTGGGGGGTCGAACACCGGGGAGCTGTTTTTT. Translation: CASSEFGGSNTGELFF.

V gene TRBV9 combines with J gene TRBJ1-5; D unresolved. CDR1 is SGDLS, CDR2 YYNGEE, per germline. V was cut by 0 bases and J by 0 bases, with 7 bases left in between. The CDR3 totals 15 residues. CDR3 nucleotide sequence: TGTGCCAGCAGCGTAGGGGCAGATAGCAATCAGCCCCAGCATTTT. Its translation: CASSVGADSNQPQHF.

This clone was seen a single time. This chain connects TRBV7-9 to TRBJ2-1; D possibly matches TRBD1 or TRBD2 (5 bases each). Germline assignment: CDR1 SEHNR and CDR2 FQNEAQ (reference sequence). There are 13 residues in the CDR3. Trimming took off 3 bases at V and 6 bases at J, with 9 bases between the two ends. This CDR3 is CASSFRDGNEQFF. Here the CDR3 DNA reads TGTGCCAGCAGCTTTAGGGACGGCAATGAGCAGTTCTTC.

CDR3 sequence (DNA): TGCAGCGTTTCCTCCGCTAGCCGAGGCGCAGATACGCAGTATTTT. Protein product: CSVSSASRGADTQYF. V is TRBV29-1 and J is TRBJ2-3; D may be TRBD2 (5 bases). Germline lookup yields CDR1 SQVTM and CDR2 ANQGSEA. This CDR3 spans 15 amino acids. Trimming left V 5 bases short and J 4 bases short, with 19 bases between.